The 23 T cell receptor beta chains listed next were all sequenced from one sample in a study of blood T cell repertoires in COVID-19. Libraries were prepared by immunoSEQ multiplex PCR; TCRdb keeps only in-frame clonotypes and omits some of them. The sample holds roughly 120,000 clones, about 84% seen once. What was sequenced was peripheral blood. All receptors derive from a woman in her sixties with acute or convalescent COVID-19.

V is TRBV19 and J is TRBJ2-5; 8 bases line up with TRBD1. Germline CDR1 reads LNHDA; CDR2 reads SQIVND (reference sequence). The CDR3 runs to 15 residues. Losses at the gene ends were 4 bases for V and 1 base for J; bases not matched to a gene: 5. This chain's CDR3 is CASSSQGASQETQYF. The CDR3 DNA reads as TGTGCCAGTAGTAGCCAGGGGGCTTCCCAAGAGACCCAGTACTTC.

This rearrangement joins TRBV10-3 to TRBJ1-2; possibly TRBD1 for D (5 bases). The V gene lost 3 bases and the J gene lost 3 bases, with 5 bases spanning the gap. The CDR3 totals 12 residues. CDR1 and CDR2 (germline): ENHRY, SYGVKD. The DNA of the CDR3 is TGTGCCATCAGTGAAGGGGACTATGGCTACACCTTC. It is translated as CAISEGDYGYTF.

The rearrangement uses TRBV11-3 and TRBJ2-3; no definite D call. The V end lost 1 base, the J end lost 2 bases, and 10 bases lay between the germline ends. Germline CDR1 reads SGHNT; CDR2 reads YENEEA. The CDR3 covers 15 residues. CDR3 residues: CASSLGRRNTDTQYF. Written as DNA, the CDR3 is TGTGCCAGCAGCTTAGGCAGGCGAAACACAGATACGCAGTATTTT.

The chain combines TRBV3-1 (or the pseudogene TRBV3-2) with TRBJ1-1; D uncertain. Trimming took 8 bases from V and 1 from J, leaving 11 bases between them. CDR3 size: 13 residues. From germline, CDR1 is LGHDT and CDR2 YNNKEL (reference sequence). CDR3 sequence: CASRQSRNTEAFF. CDR3 DNA sequence: TGTGCCAGCCGTCAAAGTAGGAACACTGAAGCTTTCTTT.

The J gene is TRBJ2-2, the V gene TRBV18; TRBD2 agrees at 7 bases. CDR3 size: 17 residues. V was clipped by 3 bases and J by 2 bases; unmatched bases: 9. Germline values: CDR1 KGHSH, CDR2 LQKENI. Here the CDR3 DNA reads TGTGCCAGCTCACCCCCCGGACTAGGGTCTAACACCGGGGAGCTGTTTTTT. It translates to CASSPPGLGSNTGELFF.

J is TRBJ2-5 and V is TRBV27, with 8 bases matching TRBD2. The trim removed 1 base at V and 1 base at J, leaving 5 bases unmatched. Per the germline V gene, CDR1 is MNHEY and CDR2 is SMNVEV (reference sequence). The CDR3 contains 16 residues. The CDR3 region has the DNA TGTGCCAGCAGTTTATTCGGCGGGGGGACCCAAGAGACCCAGTACTTC. This translates into CASSLFGGGTQETQYF.

This chain links TRBV7-6 with TRBJ1-3; TRBD1 might be the D (6 bases). V was shortened by 6 bases and J by 4 bases, with 16 bases between the two germline ends. The CDR3 length is 15 residues. Germline V gives CDR1 SGHVS, CDR2 FNYEAQ. The CDR3 DNA follows: TGTGCCAGCAGTACAGGGCACCAGACCGGAAACACCATATATTTT. Protein: CASSTGHQTGNTIYF.

The chain has TRBV28 and TRBJ2-1; the match to TRBD1 covers 7 bases. CDR3 length equals 13 residues. The J segment lost 6 bases and the V segment lost 4 bases, leaving 3 bases of the junction unmatched. Germline CDR1 is MDHEN and CDR2 is SYDVKM. Here the CDR3 reads CASSSRQGNEQFF. The CDR3 bases are TGTGCCAGCAGTTCCCGACAGGGCAATGAGCAGTTCTTC.

The chain combines TRBV19 with TRBJ1-1, with D possibly TRBD1 on 5 matching bases. The CDR3 contains 14 residues. Per the germline V gene, CDR1 is LNHDA and CDR2 is SQIVND (reference sequence). V lost 1 base and J 7 bases, leaving 13 bases between the germline ends. As DNA, the CDR3 is TGTGCCAGTAGTATAGTTTGGCAGGGCGGTGAAGCTTTCTTT. This sequence encodes CASSIVWQGGEAFF.

The chain joins TRBV19 to TRBJ2-7, with TRBD2 as a possible D gene (6 bases). The CDR3 runs to 14 residues. V shed 6 bases and J shed 0 bases, with 12 bases lying between them. CDR1 and CDR2 from the germline V gene are LNHDA and SQIVND (reference sequence). The DNA of the CDR3 is TGTGCCAGTAGGGGGGAGGAGAGCTCCTACGAGCAGTACTTC. Translated: CASRGEESSYEQYF.

This chain links TRBV10-2 with TRBJ1-1; 8 bases line up with TRBD1. V lost 6 bases, J lost 4 bases, and 10 bases stayed unmatched. CDR1 and CDR2 (germline): WSHSY, SAAADI. The CDR3 sequence is 15 residues long. In nucleotides, the CDR3 is TGCGCCAGCAGGGGGACAGGCGAATTGGGCACTGAAGCTTTCTTT. It codes for CASRGTGELGTEAFF.

The V and J genes are TRBV3-1 (or the pseudogene TRBV3-2) and TRBJ2-1, with 7 bases that match TRBD2. The germline V gene encodes CDR1 LGHDT and CDR2 YNNKEL (reference sequence). CDR3 length equals 15 residues. After removal of 0 bases from V and 8 bases from J, the junction contained 7 bases not matched to a gene. The CDR3 here is CASSQDSWGGDEQFF. CDR3 coding DNA: TGTGCCAGCAGCCAAGATTCGTGGGGGGGGGATGAGCAGTTCTTC.

CDR3 loop: CASSSSSVTGELFF. Here the CDR3 DNA reads TGCGCCAGCAGCTCCTCTAGCGTAACCGGGGAGCTGTTTTTT. This chain links TRBV5-1 with TRBJ2-2, with D possibly being TRBD2 (6 bases). Deletions cut 3 bases from V and 5 bases from J, with 11 bases between. Germline-derived CDR1 and CDR2 are SGHRS and YFSETQ. CDR3 size: 14 residues.

This sequence joins TRBV3-1 (or the pseudogene TRBV3-2) and TRBJ1-2; D gene unclear. The V gene's germline CDR1 is LGHDT and CDR2 YNNKEL (reference sequence). Trimming stripped 1 base from V and 11 bases from J, with 17 bases between. The length of the CDR3 is 14 residues. In nucleotides, the CDR3 is TGTGCCAGCAGCCAAGGCCGGGTCGCAAGAGGATACACCTTC. It yields the protein CASSQGRVARGYTF.

The rearrangement links TRBV5-5 to TRBJ2-7; unclear D gene. The CDR3 extends over 14 amino acids. From germline, CDR1 is SGHKS and CDR2 YYEKEE (reference sequence). The germline V and J ends were trimmed by 4 bases and 1 base, with 12 bases remaining between them. The CDR3 nucleotides read TGTGCCAGCAGCGCGGAAACAATGTCCTACGAGCAGTACTTC. Translation gives CASSAETMSYEQYF. Filled out from reference TRBV5-5 and TRBJ2-7, the complete variable domain reads DAGVTQSPTHLIKTRGQQVTLRCSPISGHKSVSWYQQVLGQGPQFIFQYYEKEERGRGNFPDRFSARQFPNYSSELNVNALLLGDSALYLCASSAETMSYEQYFGPGTRLTVT.

The chain joins TRBV6-4 to TRBJ2-3, with TRBD2 matching over 9 bases. Trimming removed 4 bases from V and 4 bases from J; junction bases left unmatched: 9. CDR1 MRHNA and CDR2 SNTAGT come from the germline V gene. The CDR3 is 16 residues long. CDR3 bases: TGTGCCAGCAGTGCTTTGGCGGGGGGGCCGCCAGATACGCAGTATTTT. Its protein is CASSALAGGPPDTQYF.

J is TRBJ1-1 and V is TRBV27, with D unclear. This CDR3 is built from 13 residues. CDR1 is MNHEY, CDR2 SMNVEV, per germline (reference sequence). Trimming pared 1 base from V and 1 base from J, leaving 4 bases between. CDR3 loop: CASSLFGNTEAFF. CDR3 nucleotides: TGTGCCAGCAGTTTATTCGGGAACACTGAAGCTTTCTTT.

The CDR3 is CASSRPTEASNYGYTF. The CDR3 DNA is TGCGCCAGCAGTCGACCGACAGAGGCTTCTAACTATGGCTACACCTTC. The chain employs TRBV4-1 and TRBJ1-2; D may be TRBD1 (5 bases). V dropped 6 bases and J dropped 0 bases, with 17 bases sitting between them. Looked up from germline, CDR1 is MGHRA and CDR2 is YSYEKL. CDR3 length: 16 residues.

This chain uses TRBV24-1 with TRBJ2-5; weak D call: TRBD2 (5 bases). The V gene lost 3 bases and the J gene lost 7 bases, with 11 bases spanning the gap. Germline V gene data show CDR1 as KGHDR and CDR2 as SFDVKD. CDR3 length: 13 residues. The CDR3 spells CATSDPSRGTQYF. The CDR3, as DNA: TGTGCCACCAGTGATCCGTCCCGGGGGACCCAGTACTTC.

V gene TRBV7-8 combines with J gene TRBJ2-3; the match to TRBD2 covers 11 bases. The CDR3 covers 16 residues. J was trimmed by 2 bases and V by 4 bases; bases with no gene match: 5. Per the germline V gene, CDR1 is SGHVS and CDR2 is FQNEAQ. The CDR3 DNA follows: TGTGCCAGCAGCTCACTAGCGGGGGTTCTCACAGATACGCAGTATTTT. Its protein is CASSSLAGVLTDTQYF. The full variable domain, rest sourced from reference TRBV7-8 and TRBJ2-3, is GAGVSQSPRYKVAKRGQDVALRCDPISGHVSLFWYQQALGQGPEFLTYFQNEAQLDKSGLPSDRFFAERPEGSVSTLKIQRTQQEDSAVYLCASSSLAGVLTDTQYFGPGTRLTVL.

The genes are TRBV30 and TRBJ2-2; 7 bases align to TRBD1. The CDR3 loop spans 12 amino acids. J lost 7 bases, V lost 3 bases, and 2 bases had no gene match. From germline, CDR1 is GTSNPN and CDR2 SVGIG (reference sequence). The CDR3 sequence is CAWRQGHGELFF. DNA for the CDR3: TGTGCCTGGAGACAGGGGCACGGGGAGCTGTTTTTT.

This clone has just one count. V gene TRBV19 combines with J gene TRBJ2-6; TRBD1 agrees at 10 bases. V was clipped by 3 bases and J by 0 bases; unmatched bases: 14. The CDR3 has 21 residues. Germline loops: CDR1 LNHDA, CDR2 SQIVND (reference sequence). The CDR3 here is CASSITGTGVLSFSGANVLTF. The DNA for the CDR3 is TGTGCCAGTAGTATCACCGGGACAGGGGTCCTAAGTTTCTCTGGGGCCAACGTCCTGACTTTC.

This chain joins TRBV6-5 and TRBJ2-5, with 11 positions matching TRBD1. V gave up 5 bases and J gave up 6 bases; unmatched junction bases: 5. The CDR3 sequence is 14 residues long. Germline CDR1 and CDR2: MNHEY and SVGAGI. CDR3 loop: CASSRTGGTKTQYF. CDR3 DNA sequence: TGTGCCAGCAGTCGGACAGGGGGCACTAAGACCCAGTACTTC.